This TCR beta chain emerged from a study of tumor-infiltrating lymphocytes in primary liver carcinoma. The overall study: The patients, men and women alike, were aged 30 to 69 years.

They got blood RNA out of unsorted whole blood and also pulled out germline DNA. This CDR3 is 13 amino acids long. Germline CDR1 reads SGHVS; CDR2 reads FQNEAQ. Trimming left V 1 base short and J 10 bases short, with 11 bases between. This clonotype was counted many times. Starting from approximately 470 ng of total RNA, TCR beta cDNA was produced with a primer in the constant region. Investigators got TCR beta libraries out of three nested multiplex PCR rounds, done with slightly modified ARM-PCR. Investigators reported that the first two PCR rounds, at around 11 cycles each, used TRBV1-TRBV30 forward primers with a C-beta reverse primer. TCRdb itself ran the multiplex PCR reads through MiXCR, one entry per CDR3 protein. This sample has 330,000 or so distinct CDR3 sequences, with almost 65% found just once.

This rearrangement joins TRBV7-8 to TRBJ2-1; D remains unclear. The source material was peripheral blood. This clonotype was obtained from a man aged 35 to 55 with primary liver carcinoma and hepatitis B virus infection. The CDR3 is CASSLEYGYEQFF. The DNA of the CDR3 is TGTGCCAGCAGCTTAGAATATGGATACGAGCAGTTCTTC.